The clone carrying this T cell receptor beta chain was seen once. The repertoire was sequenced with immunoSEQ multiplex PCR; TCRdb's copy has only in-frame clones and lacks some. The sample lists around 370,000 clones, approximately 90% occurring once. The source of the sample is a study of Ad26.COV2.S vaccination and SARS-CoV-2 variants. V lost 7 bases to trimming and J lost 7 bases; unmatched junction nucleotides: 13. CDR1 is MNHNS, CDR2 SASEGT, per germline. This CDR3 is 15 amino acids long. Source: peripheral blood, taken after recovery from COVID-19. The origin of this receptor is a human donor who had recovered from COVID-19. The chain uses TRBV6-1 and TRBJ1-5, with 7 bases aligning to TRBD1. DNA for the CDR3: TGTGCCAGCACCGAAACAGGGGCGGTAGGGCAGCCCCAGCATTTT. Amino acids: CASTETGAVGQPQHF.